This TCR beta chain was identified during a study of identical twins. Study outcomes and limitations: In beta out-of-frame sequences, the excess sharing between twins was weaker.

Germline V gives CDR1 SGHVS, CDR2 FNYEAQ. There are 17 residues in the CDR3. V shed 4 bases, J shed 4 bases, and the junction held 13 bases outside the gene matches. A template switching step contributed a universal primer site, while unique molecular identifiers were present in the cDNA. TCRdb reanalysed the 5' RACE reads using MiXCR and keeps one entry per CDR3 protein. This table holds 300,000 to 400,000 distinct CDR3 sequences, 9% to 15% found once. Worth noting for this clonotype: The antigen is undetermined.

The sample was also linked to a second study, of yellow fever vaccine responses in identical twins.

Material: CD8+ T cells sorted from blood. The TCR was taken from a woman aged 18-29 years in good health. The J gene is TRBJ2-3, the V gene TRBV7-6, with TRBD2 matching 8 bases. This chain's CDR3 is CASSSRGREGRPDTQYF. The CDR3 coding sequence is TGTGCCAGCAGCTCAAGAGGCCGGGAGGGCCGGCCAGATACGCAGTATTTT. The complete variable domain, with remaining parts taken from reference TRBV7-6 and TRBJ2-3, reads GAGVSQSPRYKVTKRGQDVALRCDPISGHVSLYWYRQALGQGPEFLTYFNYEAQQDKSGLPNDRFSAERPEGSISTLTIQRTEQRDSAMYRCASSSRGREGRPDTQYFGPGTRLTVL.